This is a list of T cell receptor beta chains from one sample in a study of CD8 T cells in ankylosing spondylitis. TCRdb passed the 5' RACE reads through MiXCR, listing each CDR3 protein once. The sample lists roughly 370,000 distinct CDR3 sequences, 20% to 25% seen once, with roughly a sixth in the top ten. Sequenced input: blood, either unsorted or a sorted T cell fraction (not recorded which). The receptor set was obtained from a male donor with ankylosing spondylitis. Both conserved end residues are part of each CDR3. The D gene is left open where the match is weak. Only part of the rows carry a size: once, few, many, or a class if the clone is expanded.

d_gene	j_gene	v_gene	abundance	CDR3aa	CDR3nt
NA	TRBJ2-1	TRBV7-8	NA	CASKPMGTHNEQFF	TGTGCCAGCAAGCCTATGGGCACCCACAATGAGCAGTTCTTC
NA	TRBJ2-1	TRBV7-2	many	CASSLARLTDQFF	TGTGCCAGCAGCTTAGCGAGATTGACGGACCAGTTCTTC
NA	TRBJ2-1	TRBV30	NA	CALDFNNEQFF	TGTGCCTTGGACTTTAACAATGAGCAGTTCTTC
NA	TRBJ1-1	TRBV5-1	few	CASSLAVAGRSEAFF	TGCGCCAGCAGCTTGGCTGTGGCGGGCCGATCTGAAGCTTTCTTT
NA	TRBJ2-7	TRBV7-9	NA	CASSNTHGGTGAYEQYF	TGTGCCAGCAGCAATACCCACGGGGGGACAGGCGCCTACGAGCAGTACTTC
TRBD1	TRBJ2-1	TRBV7-2	few	CASSRLGPGGAHEQFF	TGTGCCAGCAGCAGATTAGGTCCAGGGGGCGCTCATGAGCAGTTCTTC
TRBD2	TRBJ2-3	TRBV20-1	few	CSARGGLAGAGDTQYF	TGCAGTGCTAGAGGGGGGCTAGCGGGAGCCGGAGATACGCAGTATTTT
NA	TRBJ2-7	TRBV3-1	few	CASSQQALSYEQYF	TGTGCCAGCAGCCAACAGGCCTTATCCTACGAGCAGTACTTC
NA	TRBJ2-7	TRBV6-2/TRBV6-3	few	CASSPRTGRLHEQYF	TGTGCCAGCAGTCCCCGGACGGGAAGGTTGCACGAGCAGTACTTC
NA	TRBJ1-2	TRBV7-9	many	CASSLVNSYGYTF	TGTGCCAGCAGCTTAGTAAACAGCTATGGCTACACCTTC
TRBD2	TRBJ2-7	TRBV6-2/TRBV6-3	NA	CASSSMGQRLAVTYEQYF	TGTGCCAGCAGTTCCATGGGACAAAGACTAGCGGTCACCTACGAGCAGTACTTC
TRBD1	TRBJ1-1	TRBV29-1	few	CSVGDYDRGAFF	TGCAGCGTTGGGGACTACGACAGGGGGGCTTTCTTT
NA	TRBJ2-2	TRBV5-6	NA	CASSTNGGPWGGELFF	TGTGCCAGCAGTACGAACGGAGGGCCATGGGGCGGGGAGCTGTTTTTT
NA	TRBJ2-6	TRBV7-9	NA	CASSFGGESSGANVLTF	TGTGCCAGCAGCTTCGGAGGGGAGAGCTCTGGGGCCAACGTCCTGACTTTC
TRBD2	TRBJ2-3	TRBV3-1	few	CASSQDPTGLGNTDTQYF	TGTGCCAGCAGCCAAGACCCCACTGGACTAGGAAACACAGATACGCAGTATTTT
TRBD1	TRBJ1-6	TRBV2	NA	CASIRQGDSPLHF	TGTGCCAGCATCCGACAGGGGGACTCACCCCTCCACTTT
NA	TRBJ1-6	TRBV5-1	few	CASSLDTPGFSPLHF	TGCGCCAGCAGCTTGGATACCCCCGGGTTTTCACCCCTCCACTTT
NA	TRBJ1-1	TRBV7-2	NA	CASSPMGRNTEAFF	TGTGCCAGCAGCCCAATGGGGCGGAACACTGAAGCTTTCTTT
TRBD2	TRBJ2-7	TRBV2	few	CASSRPGLLYEQYF	TGTGCCAGCAGTCGTCCGGGACTACTCTACGAGCAGTACTTC
NA	TRBJ1-6	TRBV28	NA	CASRQQNSPLHF	TGTGCCAGCAGACAACAGAATTCACCCCTCCACTTT
TRBD2	TRBJ2-1	TRBV11-3	NA	CASSLETSGRVNEQFF	TGTGCCAGCAGCTTAGAAACTAGCGGGAGAGTCAATGAGCAGTTCTTC
TRBD1	TRBJ2-1	TRBV29-1	few	CSVSHPGQGYNEQFF	TGCAGCGTTAGCCACCCGGGACAGGGATACAATGAGCAGTTCTTC
NA	TRBJ2-2	TRBV29-1	NA	CSVETSDHSPGELFF	TGCAGCGTTGAAACCTCGGACCACTCCCCCGGGGAGCTGTTTTTT
TRBD2	TRBJ2-7	TRBV7-2	few	CATGRGLAAYEQYF	TGTGCCACCGGACGGGGCCTAGCGGCCTACGAGCAGTACTTC
TRBD2	TRBJ2-5	TRBV4-2	NA	CASSQVTSGFQETQYF	TGTGCCAGCAGCCAAGTGACTAGCGGTTTCCAAGAGACCCAGTACTTC
NA	TRBJ1-2	TRBV11-2	few	CASGSGGGGYTF	TGTGCCAGCGGATCGGGGGGGGGCGGCTACACCTTC
TRBD1	TRBJ1-1	TRBV20-1	once	CSASQQGVSEAFF	TGCAGTGCTTCCCAACAGGGGGTCTCTGAAGCTTTCTTT
NA	TRBJ1-1	TRBV12-3/TRBV12-4	NA	CASSAVSATEAFF	TGTGCCAGCAGTGCAGTGAGTGCCACTGAAGCTTTCTTT
NA	TRBJ1-1	TRBV4-2	few	CASSQLYRDTEAFF	TGTGCCAGCAGCCAACTCTACAGGGACACTGAAGCTTTCTTT
NA	TRBJ1-1	TRBV19	NA	CASSRLEEGSTEAFF	TGTGCCAGTAGCCGTTTAGAGGAGGGTTCGACTGAAGCTTTCTTT
TRBD2	TRBJ2-4	TRBV12-3/TRBV12-4	NA	CASGRLGGSVGKNIQYF	TGTGCCAGCGGGCGACTTGGCGGGAGCGTTGGCAAAAACATTCAGTACTTC
NA	TRBJ1-1	TRBV6-5	few	CAISGVGTEAFF	TGTGCCATCTCAGGAGTAGGCACTGAAGCTTTCTTT
NA	TRBJ2-7	TRBV28	NA	CASSLLDSATYEQYF	TGTGCCAGCAGTTTACTGGATAGCGCGACCTACGAGCAGTACTTC
NA	TRBJ1-1	TRBV11-3	NA	CASSLDRRTEAFF	TGTGCCAGCAGCTTAGACAGACGCACTGAAGCTTTCTTT
NA	TRBJ2-3	TRBV9	many	CASSPTVGRTDTQYF	TGTGCCAGCAGCCCGACGGTGGGGCGCACAGATACGCAGTATTTT